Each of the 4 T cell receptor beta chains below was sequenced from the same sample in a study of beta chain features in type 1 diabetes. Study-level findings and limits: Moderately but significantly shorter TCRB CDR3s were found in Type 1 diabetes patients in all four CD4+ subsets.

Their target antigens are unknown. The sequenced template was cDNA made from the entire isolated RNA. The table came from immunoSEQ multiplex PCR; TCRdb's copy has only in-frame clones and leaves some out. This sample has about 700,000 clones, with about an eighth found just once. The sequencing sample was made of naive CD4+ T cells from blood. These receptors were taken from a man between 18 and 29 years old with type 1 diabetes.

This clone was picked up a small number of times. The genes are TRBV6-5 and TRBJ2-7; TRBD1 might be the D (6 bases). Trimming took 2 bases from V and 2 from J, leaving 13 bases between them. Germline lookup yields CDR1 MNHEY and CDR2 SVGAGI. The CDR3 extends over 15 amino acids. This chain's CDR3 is CASSYGQFGTYEQYF. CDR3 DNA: TGTGCCAGCAGTTACGGACAGTTTGGGACCTACGAGCAGTACTTC.

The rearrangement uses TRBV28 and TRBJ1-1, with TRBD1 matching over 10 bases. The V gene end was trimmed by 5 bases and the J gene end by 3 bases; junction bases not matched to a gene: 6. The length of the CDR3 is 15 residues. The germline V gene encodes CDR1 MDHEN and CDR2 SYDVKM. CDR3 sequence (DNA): TGTGCCAGCAGTCCAAATGGACAGGGGGACACTGAAGCTTTCTTT. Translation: CASSPNGQGDTEAFF.

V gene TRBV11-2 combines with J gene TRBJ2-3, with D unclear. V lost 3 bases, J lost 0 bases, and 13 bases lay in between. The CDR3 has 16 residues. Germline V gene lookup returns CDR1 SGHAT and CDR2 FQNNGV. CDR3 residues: CASSFLTSSSTDTQYF. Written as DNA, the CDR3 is TGTGCCAGCAGCTTCCTCACCTCTTCTAGCACAGATACGCAGTATTTT.

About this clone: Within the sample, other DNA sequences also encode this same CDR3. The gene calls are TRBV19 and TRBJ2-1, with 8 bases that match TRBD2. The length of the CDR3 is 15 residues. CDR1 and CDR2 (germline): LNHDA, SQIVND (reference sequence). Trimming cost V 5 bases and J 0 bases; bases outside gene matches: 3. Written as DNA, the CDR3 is TGTGCCAGTAGTCCAAGCGGGGGCTCCTACAATGAGCAGTTCTTC. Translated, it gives CASSPSGGSYNEQFF. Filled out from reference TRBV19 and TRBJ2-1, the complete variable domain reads DGGITQSPKYLFRKEGQNVTLSCEQNLNHDAMYWYRQDPGQGLRLIYYSQIVNDFQKGDIAEGYSVSREKKESFPLTVTSAQKNPTAFYLCASSPSGGSYNEQFFGPGTRLTVL.